What follows are 26 T cell receptor beta chains derived from one specimen sequenced in a study of blood T cells in healthy people across ages (dated by TCRdb to the mid-2010s). Receptor libraries were prepared by 5' RACE. The sequencer was an Illumina HiSeq 2500. A second about 7 to 12 cycle PCR used a sample-barcoded 5' primer and a J-beta primer mix. The raw public data were reprocessed by TCRdb itself: fastp quality trimming at Q25, MiXCR clonotype calling, in-frame beta chains only. A single entry per CDR3 protein holds the most common genes and DNA from its merged rows. This sample is represented by around 970,000 distinct CDR3 sequences; roughly 51% of them were singletons. 20% to 25% of the sample belongs to the ten largest clones. The sample was blood. The receptors originated from an older woman in good health.

V gene TRBV19 combines with J gene TRBJ2-3, with TRBD2 matching 10 bases. The germline gives CDR1 LNHDA, CDR2 SQIVND (reference sequence). CDR3 size: 15 residues. With V trimmed by 3 bases and J by 4 bases, 4 bases remained unmatched. CDR3 bases: TGTGCCAGTAGTATGGGACTAGCGTTGTCAGATACGCAGTATTTT. Translating gives CASSMGLALSDTQYF.

The rearrangement links TRBV18 to TRBJ2-1; D perhaps matches TRBD2 (5 bases). Trimming removed 2 bases from V and 9 bases from J, with 11 bases in between. The CDR3 is 13 amino acids. Germline-derived CDR1 and CDR2 are KGHSH and LQKENI. The CDR3 loop is CASSPTSGGEQFF. The CDR3 coding sequence is TGTGCCAGCTCACCAACCAGCGGCGGTGAGCAGTTCTTC. Supplemented by reference TRBV18 and TRBJ2-1, the full variable domain reads NAGVMQNPRHLVRRRGQEARLRCSPMKGHSHVYWYRQLPEEGLKFMVYLQKENIIDESGMPKERFSAEFPKEGPSILRIQQVVRGDSAAYFCASSPTSGGEQFFGPGTRLTVL.

This clonotype turned up a few times. The chain employs TRBV20-1 and TRBJ2-5, with a possible D match to TRBD1 (6 bases). Germline CDR1 reads DFQATT; CDR2 reads SNEGSKA (reference sequence). The length of the CDR3 is 15 residues. The V end was cut by 0 bases, the J end by 1 base, with 12 bases between. Written as DNA, the CDR3 is TGCAGTGCTAGAGATGGGGGCGAAACCCAAGAGACCCAGTACTTC. Amino acids: CSARDGGETQETQYF.

The chain employs TRBV6-2 or TRBV6-3 and TRBJ2-1, with D maybe TRBD2 (5 bases). V dropped 2 bases and J dropped 4 bases, with 9 bases sitting between them. Germline V lookup: CDR1 MNHEY, CDR2 SVGEGT. The CDR3 is 14 residues long. As DNA, the CDR3 is TGTGCCAGCAGTTACGAGCGGAGGTACAATGAGCAGTTCTTC. Its translation is CASSYERRYNEQFF.

This clonotype was seen a handful of times. The chain recombines TRBV7-3 with TRBJ2-7; D is undetermined. The CDR3 runs to 11 residues. CDR1 is SGHTA and CDR2 is FQGTGA in the germline V gene. Trimming removed 7 bases from V and 5 bases from J, with 9 bases in between. The CDR3: CASTLSDEQYF. The CDR3, as DNA: TGTGCCAGCACCCTTTCCGACGAGCAGTACTTC.

This clonotype was seen more than once but under ten times. This sequence joins TRBV20-1 and TRBJ2-1, with TRBD2 matching 7 bases. CDR3 size: 15 residues. V shed 1 base and J 5 bases; nucleotides not matched to a gene: 8. Germline values: CDR1 DFQATT, CDR2 SNEGSKA (reference sequence). In DNA, the CDR3 is TGCAGTGCTAGAGCGGCGGCTAGCGGAAACAATGAGCAGTTCTTC. As protein: CSARAAASGNNEQFF.

The chain joins TRBV6-5 to TRBJ2-1; tentatively, D is TRBD2 (5 bases). The CDR3 loop spans 13 amino acids. The V end lost 10 bases, the J end lost 1 base, and 11 bases lay between the germline ends. Looked up from germline, CDR1 is MNHEY and CDR2 is SVGAGI. CDR3 amino acids: CATRLISYNEQFF. CDR3 bases: TGTGCCACCAGACTAATTTCCTACAATGAGCAGTTCTTC.

CDR3 sequence reads: CASSIYSGRGYTF. CDR3 DNA sequence: TGTGCCAGCAGCATTTACTCGGGCCGTGGCTACACCTTC. This chain links TRBV7-9 with TRBJ1-2; no firm D call. The CDR3 spans 13 residues. V was shortened by 5 bases and J by 7 bases, with 14 bases between the two germline ends. The germline CDR1 and CDR2 sequences are SEHNR and FQNEAQ (reference sequence).

This chain joins TRBV29-1 and TRBJ1-2, with 7 bases aligning to TRBD1. V lost 5 bases to trimming and J lost 4 bases; unmatched junction nucleotides: 13. This CDR3 has 15 residues. Germline V gene data show CDR1 as SQVTM and CDR2 as ANQGSEA. CDR3: CSVYTGAATPYGYTF. The DNA for the CDR3 is TGCAGCGTTTATACAGGGGCCGCTACTCCCTATGGCTACACCTTC.

This rearrangement joins TRBV7-2 to TRBJ2-7; TRBD1 matches at 10 bases. Germline loops: CDR1 SGHTA, CDR2 FQGNSA. The CDR3 has 13 amino acids. After removal of 4 bases from V and 10 bases from J, the junction contained 7 bases not matched to a gene. The CDR3 bases are TGTGCCAGCAGCTCTGACAGGGGGCCCGCCCAGTACTTC. Residues: CASSSDRGPAQYF.

This clonotype came up a few times. This chain connects TRBV7-2 to TRBJ2-5; D unresolved. V lost 2 bases to trimming and J lost 2 bases, with 12 bases between them. Looked up from germline, CDR1 is SGHTA and CDR2 is FQGNSA. The CDR3 is 15 amino acids. CDR3 residues: CASSLRRSTQETQYF. The CDR3 coding sequence is TGTGCCAGCAGCTTAAGGCGTAGCACACAAGAGACCCAGTACTTC.

This clonotype turned up a few times. The chain uses TRBV2 and TRBJ1-4; maybe TRBD1 (5 bases). The V end was cut by 8 bases, the J end by 7 bases, with 20 bases between. The CDR3 has 15 residues. The V gene's germline CDR1 is SNHLY and CDR2 FYNNEI. The CDR3 DNA reads as TGTGCCAGCTGCTTCGGTGGGGGTCCTGGTGAAAAACTGTTTTTT. As protein: CASCFGGGPGEKLFF.

Many counts were recorded for this clonotype. V and J are TRBV29-1 and TRBJ2-7; tentatively, D is TRBD1 or TRBD2 (5 bases each). The CDR3 totals 14 residues. Trimming cost V 4 bases and J 0 bases, with 13 bases left between them. Germline values: CDR1 SQVTM, CDR2 ANQGSEA. The DNA of the CDR3 is TGCAGCGTTGCAGGGCAAGGGAGCTCCTACGAGCAGTACTTC. Residues: CSVAGQGSSYEQYF.

The J gene is TRBJ2-2, the V gene TRBV5-6; D remains ambiguous. V was shortened by 2 bases and J by 4 bases, with 15 bases between the two germline ends. Germline V CDR1 and CDR2: SGHDT, YYEEEE. This CDR3 comprises 16 residues. CDR3 residues: CASSFETGSGTGELFF. In DNA, the CDR3 is TGTGCCAGCAGCTTCGAAACCGGCTCGGGCACCGGGGAGCTGTTTTTT. The full variable domain, rest sourced from reference TRBV5-6 and TRBJ2-2, is DAGVTQSPTHLIKTRGQQVTLRCSPKSGHDTVSWYQQALGQGPQFIFQYYEEEERQRGNFPDRFSGHQFPNYSSELNVNALLLGDSALYLCASSFETGSGTGELFFGEGSRLTVL.

This chain joins TRBV6-5 and TRBJ2-7, with 9 bases matching TRBD1. Germline V CDR1 and CDR2: MNHEY, SVGAGI. Losses at the gene ends were 4 bases for V and 4 bases for J; bases not matched to a gene: 5. CDR3 length equals 14 residues. In nucleotides, the CDR3 is TGTGCCAGCAGTTCACAGGGGGCAGCTTACGAGCAGTACTTC. It encodes CASSSQGAAYEQYF.

V gene TRBV28 combines with J gene TRBJ2-6; D gene unclear. The CDR3 is 18 residues long. Germline CDR1 and CDR2: MDHEN and SYDVKM. Trimming removed 2 bases from V and 3 bases from J, with 17 bases in between. The CDR3: CASSLSLSWGFGANVLTF. DNA of the CDR3: TGTGCCAGCAGTTTAAGTCTGAGCTGGGGTTTTGGGGCCAACGTCCTGACTTTC.

V gene TRBV4-1 combines with J gene TRBJ2-4; tentatively, D is TRBD1 (6 bases). The germline V gene encodes CDR1 MGHRA and CDR2 YSYEKL. V lost 5 bases, J lost 5 bases, and 22 bases lay in between. The CDR3 loop spans 17 amino acids. CDR3 in DNA: TGCGCCAGCAGCAACCGGGACGGGACAAAGGCCGAAAACATTCAGTACTTC. Translation: CASSNRDGTKAENIQYF.

This clonotype was picked up many times. The rearrangement joins TRBV14 to TRBJ1-2; weak D call: TRBD1 (6 bases). The germline gives CDR1 SGHDN, CDR2 FVKESK. CDR3 size: 15 residues. Deletions cut 0 bases from V and 9 bases from J, with 17 bases between. DNA for the CDR3: TGTGCCAGCAGCCAAGATCTAAGGACAGCCGACCGCTACACCTTC. Translation: CASSQDLRTADRYTF.

This chain uses TRBV29-1 with TRBJ2-2; 14 bases are a match to TRBD2. The length of the CDR3 is 18 residues. Germline V CDR1 and CDR2: SQVTM, ANQGSEA. Trimming took 8 bases from V and 6 from J; bases not matched to a gene: 17. The CDR3 bases are TGCAGCTCGACGCGTTATACGGGACTAGCGGGAGTACCCGGGGAGCTGTTTTTT. Amino acid sequence: CSSTRYTGLAGVPGELFF.

CDR3 DNA sequence: TGCAGTGCTCTGGGACTAGCGGAGCGATACACCTTC. This codes for CSALGLAERYTF. The chain employs TRBV20-1 and TRBJ1-2; maybe TRBD1 (5 bases). Trimming stripped 5 bases from V and 11 bases from J, with 18 bases between. The CDR3 has 12 amino acids. Germline V gene lookup returns CDR1 DFQATT and CDR2 SNEGSKA (reference sequence).

The rearrangement links TRBV6-2 or TRBV6-3 to TRBJ2-1; no clear D gene. The V and J ends lost 4 bases and 7 bases respectively, with 14 bases between them. This CDR3 is 14 amino acids long. Germline lookup yields CDR1 MNHEY and CDR2 SVGEGT. CDR3 in amino acids: CASSLSFTANEQFF. The CDR3 DNA reads TGTGCCAGCAGTTTATCTTTCACGGCTAATGAGCAGTTCTTC.

The chain recombines TRBV7-9 with TRBJ1-4; 7 nucleotides line up with TRBD1. Germline lookup yields CDR1 SEHNR and CDR2 FQNEAQ (reference sequence). The CDR3 runs 13 residues. After removal of 8 bases from V and 5 bases from J, the junction contained 5 bases not matched to a gene. CDR3 coding DNA: TGTGCCAGCGAGGGACAGCTAAATGAAAAACTGTTTTTT. Protein product: CASEGQLNEKLFF.

The CDR3 DNA follows: TGTGCCAGCAGCCGAACCGGGACAGGACTTGGGGAGCAGTACTTC. It encodes CASSRTGTGLGEQYF. The gene calls are TRBV7-2 and TRBJ2-7; 8 nucleotides agree with TRBD1. Germline loops: CDR1 SGHTA, CDR2 FQGNSA. V was clipped by 5 bases and J by 7 bases; unmatched bases: 13. The CDR3 has 15 residues.

The V call is TRBV14, the J call TRBJ2-1; weak D call: TRBD1 (6 bases). V was pared by 0 bases and J by 11 bases, with 14 bases between. Germline V gene sequence: CDR1 SGHDN, CDR2 FVKESK. The CDR3 has 14 amino acids. The CDR3 bases are TGTGCCAGCAGCCAAGAAGGGAACAGGGTGAAGCAGTTCTTC. Amino acid sequence: CASSQEGNRVKQFF.

Note on this clonotype: A read error may produce the germline difference seen at one junction end. The chain links TRBV12-3 or TRBV12-4 to TRBJ2-1; the D is unclear. The CDR3 has 14 amino acids. In nucleotides, the CDR3 is TGTGCCAGCAGTTTTGGTGGGATTGCAAATGAGCAGTTCTTT. Protein: CASSFGGIANEQFF.

The chain combines TRBV5-6 with TRBJ1-2; 7 nucleotides align to TRBD1. CDR3 length: 14 amino acids. V dropped 1 base and J dropped 4; count of bases not matched to a gene: 4. The germline CDR1 and CDR2 sequences are SGHDT and YYEEEE. This CDR3 reads CASSLWAGGYGYTF. Here the CDR3 DNA reads TGTGCCAGCAGCTTGTGGGCAGGGGGCTATGGCTACACCTTC. The whole variable domain, filled in from reference TRBV5-6 and TRBJ1-2, reads DAGVTQSPTHLIKTRGQQVTLRCSPKSGHDTVSWYQQALGQGPQFIFQYYEEEERQRGNFPDRFSGHQFPNYSSELNVNALLLGDSALYLCASSLWAGGYGYTFGSGTRLTVV.